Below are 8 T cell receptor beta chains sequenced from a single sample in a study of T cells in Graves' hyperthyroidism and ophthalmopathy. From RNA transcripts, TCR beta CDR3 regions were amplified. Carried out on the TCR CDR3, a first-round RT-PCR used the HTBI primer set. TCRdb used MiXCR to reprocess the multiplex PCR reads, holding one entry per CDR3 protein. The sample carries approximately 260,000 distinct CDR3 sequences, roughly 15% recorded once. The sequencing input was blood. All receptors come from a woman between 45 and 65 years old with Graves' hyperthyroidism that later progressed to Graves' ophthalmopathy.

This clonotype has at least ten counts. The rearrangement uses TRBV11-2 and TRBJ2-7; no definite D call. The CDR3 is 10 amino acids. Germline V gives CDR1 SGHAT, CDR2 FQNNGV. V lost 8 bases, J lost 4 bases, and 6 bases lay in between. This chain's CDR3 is CASGRYEQYF. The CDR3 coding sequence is TGTGCCAGCGGTAGATACGAGCAGTACTTC.

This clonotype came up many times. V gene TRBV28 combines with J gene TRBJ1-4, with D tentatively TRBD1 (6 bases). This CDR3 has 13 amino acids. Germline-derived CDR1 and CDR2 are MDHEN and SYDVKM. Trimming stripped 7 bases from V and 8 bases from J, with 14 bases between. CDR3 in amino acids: CASTQGTGEKLFF. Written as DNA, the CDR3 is TGTGCCAGCACCCAGGGGACCGGGGAAAAACTGTTTTTT.

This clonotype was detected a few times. For the CDR3, the DNA is TGTGCCAGCAGATACCGTAGCGGGAAAACCTACGAGCAGTACTTC. Its protein is CASRYRSGKTYEQYF. This chain links TRBV7-2 with TRBJ2-7; 8 bases are shared with TRBD2. There are 15 residues in the CDR3. J lost 2 bases, V lost 6 bases, and 9 bases had no gene match. Germline V lookup: CDR1 SGHTA, CDR2 FQGNSA. Filled out from reference TRBV7-2 and TRBJ2-7, the complete variable domain reads GAGVSQSPSNKVTEKGKDVELRCDPISGHTALYWYRQSLGQGLEFLIYFQGNSAPDKSGLPSDRFSAERTGGSVSTLTIQRTQQEDSAVYLCASRYRSGKTYEQYFGPGTRLTVT.

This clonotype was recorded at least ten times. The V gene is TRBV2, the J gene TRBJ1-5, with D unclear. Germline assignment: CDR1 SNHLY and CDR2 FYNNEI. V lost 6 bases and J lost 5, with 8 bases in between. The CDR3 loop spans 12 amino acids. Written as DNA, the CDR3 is TGTGCCAGCAGGCGGACGGATCAGCCCCAGCATTTT. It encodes CASRRTDQPQHF.

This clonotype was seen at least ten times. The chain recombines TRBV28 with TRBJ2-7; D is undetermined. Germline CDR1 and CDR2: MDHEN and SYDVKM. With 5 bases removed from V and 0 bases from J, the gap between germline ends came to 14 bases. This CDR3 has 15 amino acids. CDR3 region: CASSLFPGSSYEQYF. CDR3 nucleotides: TGTGCCAGCAGTCTGTTCCCCGGAAGCTCCTACGAGCAGTACTTC.

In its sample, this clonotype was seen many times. The CDR3 DNA sequence: TGTGCCAGCAGATCGACAGCTAACAATGAGCAGTTCTTC. Translated: CASRSTANNEQFF. The chain employs TRBV12-3 or TRBV12-4 and TRBJ2-1, with D maybe TRBD1 (5 bases). Trimming stripped 6 bases from V and 5 bases from J, with 11 bases between. The CDR3 has 13 residues.

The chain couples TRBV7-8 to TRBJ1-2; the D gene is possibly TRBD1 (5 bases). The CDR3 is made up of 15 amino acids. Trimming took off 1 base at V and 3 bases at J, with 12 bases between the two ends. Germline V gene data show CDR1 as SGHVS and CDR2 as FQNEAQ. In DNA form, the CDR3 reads TGTGCCAGCAGCTTAGGCAGGGTCGGCGACTATGGCTACACCTTC. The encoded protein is CASSLGRVGDYGYTF.

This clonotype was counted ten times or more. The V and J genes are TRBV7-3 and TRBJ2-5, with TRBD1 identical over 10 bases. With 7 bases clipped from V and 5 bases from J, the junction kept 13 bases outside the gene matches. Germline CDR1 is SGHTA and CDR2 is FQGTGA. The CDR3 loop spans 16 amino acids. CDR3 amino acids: CASTPGQGGRSETQYF. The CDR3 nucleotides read TGTGCCAGCACCCCAGGACAGGGGGGTCGTTCGGAGACCCAGTACTTC. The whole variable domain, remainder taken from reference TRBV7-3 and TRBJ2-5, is GAGVSQTPSNKVTEKGKYVELRCDPISGHTALYWYRQSLGQGPEFLIYFQGTGAADDSGLPNDRFFAVRPEGSVSTLKIQRTERGDSAVYLCASTPGQGGRSETQYFGPGTRLLVL.